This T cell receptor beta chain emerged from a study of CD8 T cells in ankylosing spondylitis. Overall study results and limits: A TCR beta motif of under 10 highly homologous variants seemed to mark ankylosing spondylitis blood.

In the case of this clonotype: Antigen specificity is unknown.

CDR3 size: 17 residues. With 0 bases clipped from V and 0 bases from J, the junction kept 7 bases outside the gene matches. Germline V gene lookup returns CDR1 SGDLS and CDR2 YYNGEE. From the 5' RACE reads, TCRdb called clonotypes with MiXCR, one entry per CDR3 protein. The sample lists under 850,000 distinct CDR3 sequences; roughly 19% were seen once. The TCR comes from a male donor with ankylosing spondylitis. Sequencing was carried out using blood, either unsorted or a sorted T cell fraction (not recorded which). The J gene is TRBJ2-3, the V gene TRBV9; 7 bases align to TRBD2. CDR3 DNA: TGTGCCAGCAGCGTAGGTTCAAGCGGGGTGAGCACAGATACGCAGTATTTT. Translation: CASSVGSSGVSTDTQYF.